This TCR beta chain originates from a study of shared clonotypes between healthy human individuals. The wider study: Donors had three CD4 naive, three CD4 memory, two CD8 naive and one CD8 memory plate apiece. Points from the study as a whole: All-four-donor shared clonotypes had higher generation probabilities than non-shared clonotypes did. Genetic and exposure-history diversity was limited by the small donor number.

For this clone: No antigen is known for it.

Sequencing used immunoSEQ multiplex PCR; TCRdb keeps in-frame clones, though not all of them. The data show under 1,900,000 clones, with approximately 98.5% seen just once and around 0.38% held by the top ten. With 6 bases removed from V and 3 bases from J, the gap between germline ends came to 18 bases. The CDR3 has 16 residues. In germline, CDR1 is WSHSY, CDR2 SAAADI. The chain carries TRBV10-2 and TRBJ2-1; D call uncertain. The material sequenced was naive CD4+ T cells sorted from blood. As to subset: CD45RA+ positively selected. The sequence was collected from a man under 40 in good health. CDR3 in DNA: TGCGCCAGCAGCGCCGGTAGAGGATTCGTCTACAATGAGCAGTTCTTC. It codes for CASSAGRGFVYNEQFF.